This TCR beta chain was profiled in a study of blood T cells in healthy people across ages. Study results and limitations: Across samples, TCR beta diversity tracked strongly with naive T cell percentage.

Each donor supplied about 9.6 milliliters of peripheral blood. Researchers report isolating at least 7 million PBMCs per sample. This clonotype occurred a few times. Its target is unknown. CDR3 length: 13 residues. The germline V gene encodes CDR1 SQVTM and CDR2 ANQGSEA. Trimming took 5 bases from V and 0 from J; bases not matched to a gene: 2. Next came a second PCR, run for roughly 6 to 11 cycles, which used a sample-barcoded 5' primer along with a J-beta primer mix. Template switching added a 12-random-nucleotide identifier to every cDNA molecule. Using its own MiXCR run on the 5' RACE reads, TCRdb lists one record per CDR3 protein. The table lists fewer than 900,000 distinct CDR3 sequences, over 45% of them singletons.

The sequence was obtained from a woman in her sixties in good health. Sequencing input: blood. The V gene is TRBV29-1, the J gene TRBJ2-7; 9 positions match TRBD1. CDR3 sequence (DNA): TGCAGCGTTCGGACAGGGGTCTCCTACGAGCAGTACTTC. Protein: CSVRTGVSYEQYF.